Below, 16 T cell receptor beta chains from the same sample are listed, as sequenced in a study of blood T cell repertoires in COVID-19. Data came from immunoSEQ multiplex PCR; TCRdb stores just in-frame clones and leaves some out. Found here are 430,000 or so clones, about 90% of them singletons; the top ten hold roughly 0.84%. Sequences were obtained from peripheral blood. These TCRs come from a young man with COVID-19, enrolled during active disease.

V gene TRBV24-1 combines with J gene TRBJ2-7, with 9 nucleotides matching TRBD2. Germline V CDR1 and CDR2: KGHDR, SFDVKD. Germline trimming cut 8 bases from V and 3 bases from J; bases unmatched to any gene: 10. There are 15 residues in the CDR3. The CDR3 sequence is CATIRSSGELYEQYF. The CDR3 region has the DNA TGTGCCACCATTAGGTCTAGCGGGGAACTCTACGAGCAGTACTTC.

This chain joins TRBV24-1 and TRBJ2-1; D possibly corresponds to TRBD2 (6 bases). This CDR3 contains 15 residues. From germline, CDR1 is KGHDR and CDR2 SFDVKD. V was shortened by 5 bases and J by 4 bases, with 14 bases between the two germline ends. CDR3: CATSAKAGAYNEQFF. The CDR3 nucleotides are TGTGCCACCAGTGCCAAAGCGGGCGCTTACAATGAGCAGTTCTTC.

The chain links TRBV9 to TRBJ1-2; tentatively, D is TRBD1 (5 bases). V was shortened by 2 bases and J by 4 bases, with 9 bases between the two germline ends. The CDR3 extends over 13 amino acids. Germline V gene sequence: CDR1 SGDLS, CDR2 YYNGEE. The DNA of the CDR3 is TGTGCCAGCAGCGTGGGGGGAGCCTATGGCTACACCTTC. It codes for CASSVGGAYGYTF. Variable domain in full (rest from reference TRBV9 and TRBJ1-2): DSGVTQTPKHLITATGQRVTLRCSPRSGDLSVYWYQQSLDQGLQFLIQYYNGEERAKGNILERFSAQQFPDLHSELNLSSLELGDSALYFCASSVGGAYGYTFGSGTRLTVV.

This rearrangement joins TRBV5-1 to TRBJ1-2, with a weak D call TRBD1 (6 bases). This CDR3 contains 14 residues. Trimming left V 4 bases short and J 7 bases short, with 17 bases between. Germline CDR1 reads SGHRS; CDR2 reads YFSETQ. CDR3 residues: CASSIGQLMSGYTF. The CDR3 coding sequence is TGCGCCAGCAGCATCGGACAGCTAATGAGTGGCTACACCTTC. Variable domain in full (rest from reference TRBV5-1 and TRBJ1-2): KAGVTQTPRYLIKTRGQQVTLSCSPISGHRSVSWYQQTPGQGLQFLFEYFSETQRNKGNFPGRFSGRQFSNSRSEMNVSTLELGDSALYLCASSIGQLMSGYTFGSGTRLTVV.

The genes are TRBV5-4 and TRBJ2-1, with 7 nucleotides matching TRBD1. The germline V gene has CDR1 SGHNT and CDR2 YYREEE (reference sequence). This CDR3 contains 16 residues. Trimming at V came to 5 bases and at J to 0 bases, leaving 8 bases not matched to a gene. The CDR3 region has the DNA TGTGCCAGCAGTTACGACCGGGACAGCTCCTACAATGAGCAGTTCTTC. As protein: CASSYDRDSSYNEQFF.

The chain links TRBV7-8 to TRBJ2-3; D not resolved. From germline, CDR1 is SGHVS and CDR2 FQNEAQ. Deletions cut 1 base from V and 2 bases from J, with 4 bases between. The CDR3 loop spans 13 amino acids. CDR3 amino acids: CASSLDNTDTQYF. The CDR3 coding sequence is TGTGCCAGCAGCTTAGACAACACAGATACGCAGTATTTT. The full variable domain, with the rest looked up from reference TRBV7-8 and TRBJ2-3, is GAGVSQSPRYKVAKRGQDVALRCDPISGHVSLFWYQQALGQGPEFLTYFQNEAQLDKSGLPSDRFFAERPEGSVSTLKIQRTQQEDSAVYLCASSLDNTDTQYFGPGTRLTVL.

V usage is TRBV12-3 or TRBV12-4 and J usage is TRBJ2-2; maybe TRBD2 (6 bases). This CDR3 has 12 residues. The V gene lost 6 bases and the J gene lost 7 bases, with 9 bases spanning the gap. The CDR3 sequence is CASRASDGELFF. The DNA for the CDR3 is TGTGCCAGCAGAGCTAGCGACGGGGAGCTGTTTTTT.

For the CDR3, the DNA is TGTGCCAGCAGTGCTTCAGCGGGCGGCTCCTACGAGCAGTACTTC. It codes for CASSASAGGSYEQYF. V and J are TRBV6-4 and TRBJ2-7; TRBD2 is a possible D gene (6 bases). The CDR3 is 15 amino acids. The germline V gene has CDR1 MRHNA and CDR2 SNTAGT. V was trimmed by 4 bases and J by 0 bases, leaving 13 bases between them.

This clone showed up just once. The same CDR3 arises from other DNA sequences in this sample as well. The V and J genes are TRBV7-9 and TRBJ2-7, with D possibly matching TRBD1 (6 bases). V was cut by 5 bases and J by 1 base, with 12 bases left in between. Germline lookup yields CDR1 SEHNR and CDR2 FQNEAQ (reference sequence). There are 14 residues in the CDR3. This CDR3 is CASSLGDTSYEQYF. The CDR3 coding sequence is TGTGCCAGCAGCCTGGGGGACACATCCTACGAGCAGTACTTC.

The chain couples TRBV18 to TRBJ1-1; the match to TRBD1 covers 8 bases. In germline, CDR1 is KGHSH, CDR2 LQKENI. The CDR3 loop spans 15 amino acids. V dropped 4 bases and J dropped 4; count of bases not matched to a gene: 8. The CDR3 bases are TGTGCCAGCTCACTTTTACAGGGGGAGGGCACTGAAGCTTTCTTT. Residues: CASSLLQGEGTEAFF. Filled out from reference TRBV18 and TRBJ1-1, the complete variable domain reads NAGVMQNPRHLVRRRGQEARLRCSPMKGHSHVYWYRQLPEEGLKFMVYLQKENIIDESGMPKERFSAEFPKEGPSILRIQQVVRGDSAAYFCASSLLQGEGTEAFFGQGTRLTVV.

The J gene is TRBJ2-2, the V gene TRBV5-6, with D maybe TRBD2 (6 bases). This CDR3 is 16 amino acids long. V was cut by 0 bases and J by 4 bases, with 13 bases left in between. Germline CDR1 reads SGHDT; CDR2 reads YYEEEE. CDR3 sequence (DNA): TGTGCCAGCAGCTTGGGAGCGGGTCGTGTCACCGGGGAGCTGTTTTTT. As protein: CASSLGAGRVTGELFF.

This chain connects TRBV5-6 to TRBJ1-5; weak D call: TRBD1 (6 bases). The length of the CDR3 is 14 residues. V lost 2 bases and J lost 5, with 11 bases in between. The V gene's germline CDR1 is SGHDT and CDR2 YYEEEE. CDR3 in DNA: TGTGCCAGCAGCTTCCAGGGGTCCCATCAGCCCCAGCATTTT. Translation gives CASSFQGSHQPQHF.

The V gene is TRBV19, the J gene TRBJ1-1, with TRBD1 as a possible D gene (6 bases). V gave up 7 bases and J gave up 5 bases, with 14 bases separating them. The germline gives CDR1 LNHDA, CDR2 SQIVND (reference sequence). The CDR3 is 13 amino acids. The CDR3 nucleotides read TGTGCCAGTATTAGGCAGGGGTATACTGAAGCTTTCTTT. It translates to CASIRQGYTEAFF.

This chain connects TRBV11-2 to TRBJ2-5, with TRBD1 matching 7 bases. CDR1 and CDR2 (germline): SGHAT, FQNNGV. Trimming took 5 bases from V and 1 from J; bases not matched to a gene: 10. CDR3 length: 16 amino acids. As DNA, the CDR3 is TGTGCCAGCAGCAAAGGCGGTACAGGGGTCCAAGAGACCCAGTACTTC. This encodes CASSKGGTGVQETQYF.

This clone turned up a few times. V and J are TRBV5-1 and TRBJ1-2; D is uncertain. The V gene's germline CDR1 is SGHRS and CDR2 YFSETQ. This CDR3 is 14 amino acids long. Trimming shortened V by 4 bases and J by 0 bases, and 10 bases separated the two germline ends. This CDR3 reads CASSTIAPNYGYTF. In DNA form, the CDR3 reads TGCGCCAGCAGCACTATCGCACCTAACTATGGCTACACCTTC.

The chain joins TRBV2 to TRBJ2-4, with 11 positions matching TRBD2. Germline V lookup: CDR1 SNHLY, CDR2 FYNNEI. This CDR3 contains 18 residues. V lost 6 bases to trimming and J lost 4 bases; unmatched junction nucleotides: 14. Written as DNA, the CDR3 is TGTGCCAGCAGCTCCCCCGGGACTAGCGGCCCCCTTAAAAACATTCAGTACTTC. It translates to CASSSPGTSGPLKNIQYF.